This TCR beta chain was captured by sequencing in a study of Graves' ophthalmopathy and Graves' hyperthyroidism. Study-wide points: Appearing in blood as well were most expanded thyroid clonotypes above 0.001 frequency.

Germline CDR1 SGHRS, CDR2 YFSETQ. V was cut by 4 bases and J by 3 bases, with 16 bases left in between. CDR3 length equals 15 residues. Amplification from RNA transcripts yielded the TCR beta CDR3 regions. The first-round RT-PCR employed HTBI primers together with the Qiagen OneStep RT-PCR kit. A multiplex PCR was then performed as the second round. TCRdb reanalysed the multiplex PCR reads using MiXCR and keeps one entry per CDR3 protein. The sample lists roughly 400,000 distinct CDR3 sequences, 15% to 19% occurring once. Hyperthyroidism qualified as stable when ophthalmopathy did not develop within 18 months of follow-up. It was on clinical symptoms, serum thyroxine, TRAb, thyroid ultrasound and orbital computed tomography that diagnosis relied. This clonotype was counted many times. Its antigen remains unidentified.

The sequencing sample was made of peripheral blood. V gene TRBV5-1 combines with J gene TRBJ1-1; no reliable D call. This clonotype was sampled from a woman between 18 and 29 years old with stable Graves' hyperthyroidism. The CDR3 protein is CASSHPGPADTEAFF. CDR3 DNA: TGCGCCAGCAGCCATCCGGGCCCCGCGGACACTGAAGCTTTCTTT.